A single sample is the source of the 31 T cell receptor beta chains below, sequenced in a study of cytomegalovirus exposure and HLA in healthy donors. Assay: immunoSEQ multiplex PCR; the TCRdb copy retains only in-frame clones and omits some. This table has around 70,000 clones, 85% to 95% appearing once. The sequencing sample was made of PBMCs. All receptors derive from a woman aged 18-29 years in good health and CMV-seropositive.

The chain links TRBV4-3 to TRBJ1-1; 8 nucleotides line up with TRBD1. There are 14 residues in the CDR3. The trim removed 3 bases at V and 1 base at J, leaving 1 base unmatched. Per germline, CDR1 LGHNA and CDR2 YSLEER. CDR3 sequence (DNA): TGCGCCAGCAGCCAGACAGGGGCGAACACTGAAGCTTTCTTT. This codes for CASSQTGANTEAFF.

This CDR3 reads CASSLETNTEAFF. The CDR3 bases are TGTGCCAGCAGCCTGGAGACGAACACTGAAGCTTTCTTT. The J gene is TRBJ1-1, the V gene TRBV14, with D unresolved. Germline lookup yields CDR1 SGHDN and CDR2 FVKESK. V shed 4 bases and J shed 1 base, with 7 bases lying between them. The CDR3 spans 13 residues.

The genes are TRBV10-1 and TRBJ2-1; possibly TRBD2 for D (7 bases). V was pared by 8 bases and J by 0 bases, with 8 bases between. Germline V gene data show CDR1 as WNHNN and CDR2 as SYGVQD (reference sequence). The CDR3 has 13 residues. The CDR3 spells CASGGASYNEQFF. In DNA form, the CDR3 reads TGCGCCAGCGGGGGGGCCTCCTACAATGAGCAGTTCTTC.

This clone was observed once. The CDR3 DNA follows: TGTGCCAGCAGAGGCGGACATCTCACAGATACGCAGTATTTT. Translation: CASRGGHLTDTQYF. The chain couples TRBV2 to TRBJ2-3; weak D call: TRBD1 (5 bases). V lost 6 bases, J lost 2 bases, and 12 bases lay in between. The CDR3 has 14 amino acids. Germline V lookup: CDR1 SNHLY, CDR2 FYNNEI.

V is TRBV7-6 and J is TRBJ1-1; 9 bases fit TRBD1. The V gene's germline CDR1 is SGHVS and CDR2 FNYEAQ. V dropped 5 bases and J dropped 0; count of bases not matched to a gene: 7. This CDR3 has 16 amino acids. DNA of the CDR3: TGTGCCAGCAGCCCCGGGACAGGGTCTATGAACACTGAAGCTTTCTTT. Amino acid sequence: CASSPGTGSMNTEAFF.

The rearrangement joins TRBV4-2 to TRBJ2-7; 7 bases match TRBD2. The J segment lost 0 bases and the V segment lost 0 bases, leaving 5 bases of the junction unmatched. There are 16 residues in the CDR3. From germline, CDR1 is LGHNA and CDR2 YNFKEQ. The CDR3, as DNA: TGTGCCAGCAGCCAAGATCAAGCTAGCGGCTCCTACGAGCAGTACTTC. Protein sequence: CASSQDQASGSYEQYF.

The rearrangement uses TRBV6-5 and TRBJ2-1; a possible D gene is TRBD2 (6 bases). This CDR3 is 14 amino acids long. Germline assignment: CDR1 MNHEY and CDR2 SVGAGI. Trimming pared 4 bases from V and 5 bases from J, leaving 12 bases between. CDR3 sequence reads: CASSLRRADNEQFF. The CDR3 coding sequence is TGTGCCAGCAGTTTAAGGAGGGCTGACAATGAGCAGTTCTTC.

This chain links TRBV30 with TRBJ2-3; D gene uncertain. Between the trimmed V and J ends, which lost 3 bases and 3 bases, there was a span of 4 bases. Germline CDR1 and CDR2: GTSNPN and SVGIG (reference sequence). The CDR3 is 11 residues long. Here the CDR3 DNA reads TGTGCCTGGAGCCTGACAGATACGCAGTATTTT. It translates to CAWSLTDTQYF.

The chain combines TRBV6-5 with TRBJ1-5; possible D gene TRBD1, 6 bases. V lost 8 bases and J lost 1, with 12 bases in between. CDR3 length: 14 residues. The germline CDR1 and CDR2 sequences are MNHEY and SVGAGI. CDR3 sequence: CASGEQGSNQPQHF. The DNA of the CDR3 is TGTGCCAGCGGAGAACAGGGAAGCAATCAGCCCCAGCATTTT.

V gene TRBV5-4 combines with J gene TRBJ1-2; D is unclear. Germline CDR1 reads SGHNT; CDR2 reads YYREEE (reference sequence). The CDR3 consists of 10 residues. The V and J ends lost 10 bases and 4 bases respectively, with 8 bases between them. The CDR3 DNA is TGTGCCCCCCTAGTCTATGGCTACACCTTC. It translates to CAPLVYGYTF.

The chain joins TRBV7-8 to TRBJ1-2, with a possible D match to TRBD1 (6 bases). Germline V gives CDR1 SGHVS, CDR2 FQNEAQ. The V end was cut by 4 bases, the J end by 5 bases, with 14 bases between. The CDR3 has 14 residues. The DNA of the CDR3 is TGTGCCAGCAGCTCTAGGAACAGGGAGTATGGCTACACCTTC. This translates into CASSSRNREYGYTF.

The chain recombines TRBV7-2 with TRBJ2-7; D ambiguous. Trimming pared 5 bases from V and 0 bases from J, leaving 14 bases between. CDR3 length: 15 amino acids. Germline V gives CDR1 SGHTA, CDR2 FQGNSA. The CDR3 region has the DNA TGTGCCAGCAGCCCATACCTCGGGTCCTCCTACGAGCAGTACTTC. It codes for CASSPYLGSSYEQYF.

CDR3 region: CASSLGRLRTDTQYF. As DNA, the CDR3 is TGTGCCAGCAGCTTAGGCAGGCTTAGGACAGATACGCAGTATTTT. The V gene is TRBV5-4, the J gene TRBJ2-3; D ambiguous. The V end lost 2 bases, the J end lost 3 bases, and 13 bases lay between the germline ends. The CDR3 spans 15 residues. Germline assignment: CDR1 SGHNT and CDR2 YYREEE (reference sequence). Full variable domain (rest looked up from reference TRBV5-4 and TRBJ2-3): ETGVTQSPTHLIKTRGQQVTLRCSSQSGHNTVSWYQQALGQGPQFIFQYYREEENGRGNFPPRFSGLQFPNYSSELNVNALELDDSALYLCASSLGRLRTDTQYFGPGTRLTVL.

The chain carries TRBV2 and TRBJ2-3, with D perhaps TRBD1 (7 bases). The V end lost 5 bases, the J end lost 0 bases, and 18 bases lay between the germline ends. The CDR3 is 17 amino acids. CDR1 and CDR2 from the germline V gene are SNHLY and FYNNEI. CDR3 loop: CASSPGGLVPSTDTQYF. The CDR3 DNA reads TGTGCCAGCAGTCCAGGGGGGCTAGTTCCTAGCACAGATACGCAGTATTTT.

The chain combines TRBV7-9 with TRBJ1-1; perhaps TRBD1 as D (5 bases). V gave up 4 bases and J gave up 4 bases, with 16 bases separating them. The length of the CDR3 is 15 residues. The germline V gene encodes CDR1 SEHNR and CDR2 FQNEAQ (reference sequence). CDR3 in DNA: TGTGCCAGCAGCTCCCAGGGACTCTGGATCACTGAAGCTTTCTTT. This codes for CASSSQGLWITEAFF.

This clone was recorded a few times. This chain links TRBV10-1 with TRBJ1-1; weak D call: TRBD1 (5 bases). Germline values: CDR1 WNHNN, CDR2 SYGVQD (reference sequence). The CDR3 totals 12 residues. Trimming shortened V by 9 bases and J by 6 bases, and 14 bases separated the two germline ends. The DNA for the CDR3 is TGCGCCAGACCACAGGCAGAGCCTGAAGCTTTCTTT. Protein: CARPQAEPEAFF.

This clone is a singleton in its sample. This chain connects TRBV4-3 to TRBJ1-4; 7 positions match TRBD1. Germline lookup yields CDR1 LGHNA and CDR2 YSLEER. V lost 1 base, J lost 5 bases, and 10 bases stayed unmatched. The CDR3 is 17 amino acids. The CDR3 spells CASSQGYKGQSNEKLFF. CDR3 in DNA: TGCGCCAGCAGCCAAGGGTATAAGGGACAGTCAAATGAAAAACTGTTTTTT.

V gene TRBV9 combines with J gene TRBJ2-6; D call uncertain. V dropped 4 bases and J dropped 2 bases, with 4 bases sitting between them. Germline CDR1 reads SGDLS; CDR2 reads YYNGEE. CDR3 size: 13 residues. This chain's CDR3 is CASSRAGANVLTF. The CDR3 region has the DNA TGTGCCAGCAGCCGGGCTGGGGCCAACGTCCTGACTTTC. The complete variable domain, with remaining parts taken from reference TRBV9 and TRBJ2-6, reads DSGVTQTPKHLITATGQRVTLRCSPRSGDLSVYWYQQSLDQGLQFLIQYYNGEERAKGNILERFSAQQFPDLHSELNLSSLELGDSALYFCASSRAGANVLTFGAGSRLTVL.

This chain links TRBV5-1 with TRBJ2-1; D is uncertain. From germline, CDR1 is SGHRS and CDR2 YFSETQ. The CDR3 totals 16 residues. The V gene lost 5 bases and the J gene lost 7 bases, with 22 bases spanning the gap. CDR3 residues: CASSPERESNPNEQFF. For the CDR3, the DNA is TGCGCCAGCAGTCCGGAGCGCGAGTCAAATCCGAATGAGCAGTTCTTC.

The chain links TRBV4-2 to TRBJ1-2; 8 bases align to TRBD1. The CDR3 is made up of 13 amino acids. After removal of 3 bases from V and 5 bases from J, the junction contained 2 bases not matched to a gene. CDR1 is LGHNA and CDR2 is YNFKEQ in the germline V gene. CDR3 DNA: TGTGCCAGCAGCCACGGACAGGGATATGGCTACACCTTC. It encodes CASSHGQGYGYTF.

The rearrangement links TRBV30 to TRBJ1-5; D perhaps matches TRBD1 (5 bases). The CDR3 has 15 residues. CDR1 is GTSNPN and CDR2 is SVGIG in the germline V gene (reference sequence). The V end was cut by 0 bases, the J end by 7 bases, with 16 bases between. CDR3 sequence reads: CAWSVGQGDQQPQHF. CDR3 DNA sequence: TGTGCCTGGAGTGTCGGGCAGGGTGATCAACAGCCCCAGCATTTT.

This clone was counted once. This rearrangement joins TRBV6-1 to TRBJ1-2; D may be TRBD1 (6 bases). Germline loops: CDR1 MNHNS, CDR2 SASEGT. This CDR3 spans 15 amino acids. V was pared by 8 bases and J by 8 bases, with 24 bases between. CDR3 sequence (DNA): TGTGCCAGCCGGACGGGGGGCAGGGGCTTAGGCGGCTACACCTTC. The encoded protein is CASRTGGRGLGGYTF.

The chain has TRBV6-1 and TRBJ2-4; D uncertain. CDR3 length equals 10 residues. V was pared by 6 bases and J by 8 bases, with 5 bases between. Germline values: CDR1 MNHNS, CDR2 SASEGT. The CDR3 nucleotides read TGTGCCAGCAGCCGAGACATTCAGTACTTC. It yields the protein CASSRDIQYF.

J is TRBJ2-1 and V is TRBV7-2, with D perhaps TRBD2 (6 bases). Deletions cut 6 bases from V and 14 bases from J, with 14 bases between. CDR3 length equals 11 residues. The germline V gene encodes CDR1 SGHTA and CDR2 FQGNSA. CDR3 amino acids: CASSRRAPKFF. CDR3 DNA: TGTGCCAGCAGTCGGAGGGCTCCAAAGTTCTTC.

The CDR3 spells CASTFYRDRNQPQHF. The CDR3 bases are TGCGCCAGCACTTTTTACCGGGACAGAAATCAGCCCCAGCATTTT. The chain recombines TRBV5-1 with TRBJ1-5; 7 bases agree with TRBD1. CDR1 is SGHRS, CDR2 YFSETQ, per germline. V gave up 6 bases and J gave up 4 bases; unmatched junction bases: 10. The CDR3 sequence is 15 residues long.

The chain couples TRBV15 to TRBJ2-2; TRBD2 aligns across 10 bases. Trimming cost V 9 bases and J 5 bases; bases outside gene matches: 0. The germline V gene encodes CDR1 LNHNV and CDR2 YYDKDF (reference sequence). The CDR3 runs 12 residues. The CDR3: CATSGRTGELFF. In DNA, the CDR3 is TGTGCCACTAGCGGGAGGACCGGGGAGCTGTTTTTT.

The V and J genes are TRBV7-2 and TRBJ2-7, with 9 positions matching TRBD1. Germline-derived CDR1 and CDR2 are SGHTA and FQGNSA. Germline trimming cut 4 bases from V and 3 bases from J; bases unmatched to any gene: 7. This CDR3 comprises 15 residues. The CDR3 DNA reads as TGTGCCAGCAGCTCGAACACAGGGGGCTACTACGAGCAGTACTTC. This gives the protein CASSSNTGGYYEQYF.

V gene TRBV4-1 combines with J gene TRBJ2-2; D is ambiguous. CDR1 and CDR2 (germline): MGHRA, YSYEKL. The CDR3 runs to 14 residues. V gave up 1 base and J gave up 6 bases, with 9 bases separating them. The CDR3 sequence: CASSQVSGSGELFF. The CDR3 nucleotides are TGCGCCAGCAGCCAAGTTTCAGGATCCGGGGAGCTGTTTTTT.

The chain combines TRBV2 with TRBJ1-1; a weak D match, TRBD1 (6 bases). Germline lookup yields CDR1 SNHLY and CDR2 FYNNEI. CDR3 length equals 13 residues. V lost 7 bases, J lost 1 base, and 10 bases lay in between. The CDR3 spells CASTRQANTEAFF. The CDR3 DNA follows: TGTGCCAGCACCCGACAGGCGAACACTGAAGCTTTCTTT.

The V call is TRBV18, the J call TRBJ2-7; 9 bases map to TRBD1. Germline loops: CDR1 KGHSH, CDR2 LQKENI. CDR3 size: 15 residues. The J segment lost 4 bases and the V segment lost 3 bases, leaving 7 bases of the junction unmatched. The CDR3 reads CASSPSGTGLYEQYF. Written as DNA, the CDR3 is TGTGCCAGCTCACCCAGTGGGACAGGGTTATACGAGCAGTACTTC.

This chain uses TRBV4-3 with TRBJ2-7; TRBD1 matches 8 bases. The V and J ends lost 4 bases and 2 bases, in that order; junction bases with no gene match: 1. Germline CDR1 is LGHNA and CDR2 is YSLEER. The CDR3 length is 13 residues. The CDR3 reads CASSRDRTYEQYF. The CDR3 DNA is TGCGCCAGCAGCCGGGACAGGACCTACGAGCAGTACTTC.